A selection of T cell receptor beta chains follows, all from one sample in a study of Graves' ophthalmopathy and Graves' hyperthyroidism. MiXCR was run by TCRdb on the multiplex PCR reads, yielding one entry per CDR3 protein. This sample has 600,000 to 700,000 distinct CDR3 sequences; roughly 41% occur once, and the top ten carry more than 3%. The sample was peripheral blood. These receptors were taken from an adult man with Graves' ophthalmopathy. Both conserved end residues are part of each CDR3. Fields, in order: V gene, CDR3 length, D gene, J gene, clone size, CDR3 protein, CDR3 DNA. D genes are given only for firm matches. Only some rows state a clone size, as once, few, many or a class for expanded clones.

V: TRBV7-9; length: 14; D: -; J: TRBJ2-5; size: few; CDR3: CASSLPIRQETQYF; DNA: TGTGCCAGCAGCTTACCCATACGCCAAGAGACCCAGTACTTC
V: TRBV11-1; length: 16; D: -; J: TRBJ2-5; size: -; CDR3: CASSLDYADPRETQYF; DNA: TGTGCCAGCAGCTTAGATTACGCAGACCCCCGGGAGACCCAGTACTTC
V: TRBV10-3; length: 15; D: -; J: TRBJ1-6; size: -; CDR3: CAISESAGAGSPLHF; DNA: TGTGCCATCAGTGAGTCGGCAGGGGCCGGTTCACCCCTCCACTTT
V: TRBV19; length: 13; D: -; J: TRBJ1-5; size: -; CDR3: CASSIGPNTGELF; DNA: TGTGCCAGTAGTATAGGACCGAACACCGGGGAGCTGTTT
V: TRBV9; length: 13; D: -; J: TRBJ2-7; size: many; CDR3: CASSDADYREQYF; DNA: TGTGCCAGCAGCGATGCGGACTATCGGGAGCAGTACTTC
V: TRBV10-2; length: 11; D: -; J: TRBJ2-5; size: few; CDR3: CASRDGQTQYF; DNA: TGCGCCAGCAGGGACGGACAGACCCAGTACTTC
V: TRBV5-1; length: 19; D: TRBD1; J: TRBJ1-4; size: few; CDR3: CASSLANGQGGVLNEKLFF; DNA: TGCGCCAGCAGCTTGGCCAACGGACAGGGAGGTGTCCTTAATGAAAAACTGTTTTTT
V: TRBV4-2; length: 15; D: TRBD1; J: TRBJ1-2; size: -; CDR3: CASSQEGDRGYGYTF; DNA: TGTGCCAGCAGCCAAGAGGGGGACAGGGGCTATGGCTACACCTTC
V: TRBV5-1; length: 14; D: -; J: TRBJ1-4; size: -; CDR3: CASSVGGEYEKLFF; DNA: TGCGCCAGCAGCGTGGGAGGAGAGTATGAAAAACTGTTTTTT
V: TRBV15; length: 16; D: -; J: TRBJ1-2; size: -; CDR3: CATSENTDGANYGYTF; DNA: TGTGCCACCAGCGAAAATACGGACGGAGCGAACTATGGCTACACCTTC
V: TRBV4-1; length: 15; D: -; J: TRBJ1-4; size: many; CDR3: CASSQPRDGVEKLFF; DNA: TGCGCCAGCAGCCAACCGCGGGACGGAGTTGAAAAACTGTTTTTT
V: TRBV2; length: 18; D: TRBD1; J: TRBJ1-1; size: few; CDR3: CASSAPRDRGLRNTEAFF; DNA: TGTGCCAGCAGTGCCCCCCGGGACAGGGGGCTTCGGAACACTGAAGCTTTCTTT
V: TRBV10-3; length: 13; D: -; J: TRBJ1-6; size: many; CDR3: CAIAGSSLSPLHF; DNA: TGTGCCATCGCAGGGTCTTCTCTCTCACCCCTCCACTTT
V: TRBV10-3; length: 15; D: -; J: TRBJ1-1; size: many; CDR3: CATLEPGTENTEAFF; DNA: TGTGCCACTCTGGAGCCCGGGACGGAGAACACTGAAGCTTTCTTT
V: TRBV10-3; length: 10; D: -; J: TRBJ1-2; size: once; CDR3: CAIGNYGYTF; DNA: TGTGCCATAGGGAACTATGGCTACACCTTC
V: TRBV4-1; length: 15; D: -; J: TRBJ1-2; size: few; CDR3: CASSQDKDRNRGYTF; DNA: TGCGCCAGCAGCCAAGATAAAGACAGGAATAGGGGCTACACCTTC
V: TRBV12-3/TRBV12-4; length: 15; D: -; J: TRBJ1-1; size: many; CDR3: CASSLRGGRGTEAFF; DNA: TGTGCCAGCAGTTTACGCGGGGGGAGAGGCACTGAAGCTTTCTTT
V: TRBV29-1; length: 12; D: -; J: TRBJ1-2; size: many; CDR3: CSVDGANYGYTF; DNA: TGCAGCGTTGACGGAGCTAACTATGGCTACACCTTC
V: TRBV5-1; length: 11; D: -; J: TRBJ2-5; size: -; CDR3: CASCSEETQYF; DNA: TGCGCCAGCTGCAGTGAGGAGACCCAGTACTTC
V: TRBV7-9; length: 14; D: -; J: TRBJ1-1; size: few; CDR3: CASSSSDGNTEAFF; DNA: TGTGCCAGCAGCTCCTCTGACGGGAACACTGAAGCTTTCTTT
V: TRBV10-3; length: 15; D: TRBD1; J: TRBJ1-2; size: few; CDR3: CASSRGTGPSYGYTF; DNA: TGTGCCAGCAGTCGGGGGACAGGCCCTAGCTATGGCTACACCTTC
V: TRBV15; length: 15; D: TRBD1; J: TRBJ1-6; size: many; CDR3: CATSREGQGGSPLHF; DNA: TGTGCCACCAGCAGAGAGGGACAGGGGGGATCACCCCTCCACTTT
V: TRBV11-2; length: 15; D: TRBD1; J: TRBJ2-5; size: many; CDR3: CASSLNTGDQETQYF; DNA: TGTGCCAGCAGCTTAAATACAGGGGACCAAGAGACCCAGTACTTC
V: TRBV29-1; length: 14; D: -; J: TRBJ2-5; size: many; CDR3: CSVAGSSGGETQYF; DNA: TGCAGCGTCGCCGGGTCTTCAGGTGGAGAGACCCAGTACTTC
V: TRBV14; length: 11; D: TRBD1; J: TRBJ1-3; size: many; CDR3: CASSQEGQIYF; DNA: TGTGCCAGCAGCCAAGAGGGACAGATATATTTT
V: TRBV3-1; length: 15; D: TRBD2; J: TRBJ2-7; size: -; CDR3: CASSPSGSKLYEQYF; DNA: TGTGCCAGCAGCCCTAGCGGGAGTAAGTTGTACGAGCAGTACTTC
V: TRBV7-8; length: 13; D: -; J: TRBJ2-7; size: many; CDR3: CASSLAGPMGQYF; DNA: TGTGCCAGCAGCTTAGCGGGTCCGATGGGGCAGTACTTC
V: TRBV7-2; length: 13; D: TRBD2; J: TRBJ2-5; size: -; CDR3: CASSSGPREIQYF; DNA: TGTGCCAGCAGCTCCGGGCCGCGGGAGATCCAGTACTTC
V: TRBV12-3/TRBV12-4; length: 16; D: TRBD1; J: TRBJ1-4; size: many; CDR3: CASRLGQVATNEKLFF; DNA: TGTGCCAGCAGACTGGGACAGGTTGCAACTAATGAAAAACTGTTTTTT
V: TRBV12-5; length: 13; D: -; J: TRBJ1-1; size: once; CDR3: CAGGRTANTEAFF; DNA: TGTGCTGGTGGTCGGACAGCGAACACTGAAGCTTTCTTT
V: TRBV25-1; length: 14; D: -; J: TRBJ2-7; size: -; CDR3: CASLGQTTSYEQYF; DNA: TGTGCCAGCTTGGGACAAACGACCTCCTACGAGCAGTACTTC
V: TRBV6-6; length: 15; D: -; J: TRBJ1-5; size: many; CDR3: CASRAQGRQGQPQHF; DNA: TGTGCCAGCAGGGCACAGGGAAGGCAAGGTCAGCCCCAGCATTTT
V: TRBV2; length: 13; D: -; J: TRBJ1-1; size: -; CDR3: CASTGVRNTEAFF; DNA: TGTGCCAGCACCGGGGTGCGGAACACTGAAGCTTTCTTT
V: TRBV2; length: 17; D: TRBD2; J: TRBJ2-7; size: -; CDR3: CASGTSGGIPLSYEQYF; DNA: TGTGCCAGCGGGACTAGCGGGGGGATCCCCCTCTCCTACGAGCAGTACTTC
V: TRBV2; length: 13; D: -; J: TRBJ2-5; size: few; CDR3: CASGEGGLETQYF; DNA: TGTGCCAGCGGGGAAGGGGGTTTGGAGACCCAGTACTTC
V: TRBV20-1; length: 12; D: -; J: TRBJ2-5; size: -; CDR3: CSASPGTETQYF; DNA: TGCAGTGCTAGCCCAGGGACAGAGACCCAGTACTTC
V: TRBV12-3/TRBV12-4; length: 14; D: -; J: TRBJ1-1; size: many; CDR3: CASSPNPGNTEAFF; DNA: TGTGCCAGCAGTCCAAACCCAGGAAACACTGAAGCTTTCTTT
V: TRBV7-8; length: 15; D: -; J: TRBJ1-3; size: many; CDR3: CASSLVLSSGNTIYF; DNA: TGTGCCAGCAGCTTAGTCTTAAGCTCTGGAAACACCATATATTTT
V: TRBV20-1; length: 12; D: -; J: TRBJ2-7; size: -; CDR3: CSAGVPSYEQYF; DNA: TGCAGTGCTGGGGTACCCTCCTACGAGCAGTACTTC